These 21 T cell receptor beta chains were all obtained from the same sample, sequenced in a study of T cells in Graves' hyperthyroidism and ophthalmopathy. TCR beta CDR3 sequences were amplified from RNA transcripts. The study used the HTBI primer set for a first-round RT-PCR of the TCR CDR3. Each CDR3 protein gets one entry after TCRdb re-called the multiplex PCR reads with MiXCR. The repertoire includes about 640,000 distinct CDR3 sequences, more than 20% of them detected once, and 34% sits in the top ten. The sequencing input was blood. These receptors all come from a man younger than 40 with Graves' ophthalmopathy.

The CDR3 reads CASSQTGLAGGSSYEQYF. The CDR3 DNA reads TGTGCCAGCAGTCAAACGGGGCTAGCGGGGGGGAGCTCCTACGAGCAGTACTTC. The V gene is TRBV6-2 or TRBV6-3, the J gene TRBJ2-7; 12 bases align to TRBD2. The junction had 11 bases not matched to a gene; V was cut back by 5 bases and J by 0 bases. The CDR3 length is 18 residues. From germline, CDR1 is MNHEY and CDR2 SVGEGT.

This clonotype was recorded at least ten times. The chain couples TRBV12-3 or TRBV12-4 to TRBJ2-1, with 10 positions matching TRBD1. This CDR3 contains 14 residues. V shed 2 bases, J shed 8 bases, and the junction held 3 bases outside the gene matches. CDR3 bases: TGTGCCAGCAGTTTATTCGGACAGGGGGATGAGCAGTTCTTC. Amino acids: CASSLFGQGDEQFF.

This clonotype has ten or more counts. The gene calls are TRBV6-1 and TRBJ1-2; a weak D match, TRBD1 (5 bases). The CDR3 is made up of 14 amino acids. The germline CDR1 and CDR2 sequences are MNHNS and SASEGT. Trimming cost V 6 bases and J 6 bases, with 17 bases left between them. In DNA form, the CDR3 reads TGTGCCAGCAGCCACGAAAACAGGCTGGATGGCTACACCTTC. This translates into CASSHENRLDGYTF.

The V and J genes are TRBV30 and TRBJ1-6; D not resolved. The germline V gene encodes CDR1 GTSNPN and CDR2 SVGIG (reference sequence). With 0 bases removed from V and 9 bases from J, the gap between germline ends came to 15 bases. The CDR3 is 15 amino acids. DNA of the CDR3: TGTGCCTGGAGTGTACTACGAGGGCGCGTTTCACCCCTCCACTTT. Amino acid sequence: CAWSVLRGRVSPLHF.

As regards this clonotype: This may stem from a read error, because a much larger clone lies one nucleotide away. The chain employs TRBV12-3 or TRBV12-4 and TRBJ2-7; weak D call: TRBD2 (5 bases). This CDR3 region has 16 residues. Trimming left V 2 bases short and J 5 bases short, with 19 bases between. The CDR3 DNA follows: TGTGCCAGCAGTTTAAACGACCGACCGGGGTCCCACGAGCAGTACTTC. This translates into CASSLNDRPGSHEQYF.

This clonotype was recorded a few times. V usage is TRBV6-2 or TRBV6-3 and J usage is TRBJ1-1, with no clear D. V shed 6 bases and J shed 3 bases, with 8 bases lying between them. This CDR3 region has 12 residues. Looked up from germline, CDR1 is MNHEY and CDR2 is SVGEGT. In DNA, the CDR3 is TGTGCCAGCAGAAGGGATTACACTGAAGCTTTCTTT. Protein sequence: CASRRDYTEAFF.

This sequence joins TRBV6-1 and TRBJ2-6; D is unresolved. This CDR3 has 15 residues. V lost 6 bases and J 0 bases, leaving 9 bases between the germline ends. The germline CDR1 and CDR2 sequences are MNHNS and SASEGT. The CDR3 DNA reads TGTGCCAGCAGGGAGCAGTACTCTGGGGCCAACGTCCTGACTTTC. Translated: CASREQYSGANVLTF.

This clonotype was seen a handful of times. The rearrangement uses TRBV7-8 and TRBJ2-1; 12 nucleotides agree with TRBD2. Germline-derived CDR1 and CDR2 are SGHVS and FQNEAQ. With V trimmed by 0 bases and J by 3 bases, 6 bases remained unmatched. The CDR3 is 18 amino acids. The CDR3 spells CASSLALTSGRYYNEQFF. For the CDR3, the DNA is TGTGCCAGCAGCTTAGCGCTTACTAGCGGGAGGTACTACAATGAGCAGTTCTTC.

CDR3 nucleotide sequence: TGTGCCAGCAGTGAAATCGGAGACACCATATATTTT. As protein: CASSEIGDTIYF. The V and J genes are TRBV25-1 and TRBJ1-3; no definite D call. Germline CDR1 and CDR2: MGHDK and SYGVNS. The V gene lost 2 bases and the J gene lost 8 bases, with 7 bases spanning the gap. The CDR3 contains 12 residues. Together with reference TRBV25-1 and TRBJ1-3, the CDR3 gives the full variable domain: EADIYQTPRYLVIGTGKKITLECSQTMGHDKMYWYQQDPGMELHLIHYSYGVNSTEKGDLSSESTVSRIRTEHFPLTLESARPSHTSQYLCASSEIGDTIYFGEGSWLTVV.

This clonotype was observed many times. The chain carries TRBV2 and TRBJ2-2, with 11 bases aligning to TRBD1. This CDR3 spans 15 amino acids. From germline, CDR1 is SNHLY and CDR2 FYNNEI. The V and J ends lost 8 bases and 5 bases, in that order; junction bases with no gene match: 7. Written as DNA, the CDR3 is TGTGCCAGCGGTTATGGGACAGGGGGGACCGGGGAGCTGTTTTTT. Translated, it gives CASGYGTGGTGELFF.

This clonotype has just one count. The CDR3 sequence: CASSLEEYEQYF. The CDR3 region has the DNA TGTGCCAGCAGCTTAGAGGAATACGAGCAGTACTTC. The chain couples TRBV11-2 to TRBJ2-7; D not resolved. Germline lookup yields CDR1 SGHAT and CDR2 FQNNGV. V dropped 0 bases and J dropped 4 bases, with 4 bases sitting between them. This CDR3 region has 12 residues. Full variable domain (rest looked up from reference TRBV11-2 and TRBJ2-7): EAGVAQSPRYKIIEKRQSVAFWCNPISGHATLYWYQQILGQGPKLLIQFQNNGVVDDSQLPKDRFSAERLKGVDSTLKIQPAKLEDSAVYLCASSLEEYEQYFGPGTRLTVT.

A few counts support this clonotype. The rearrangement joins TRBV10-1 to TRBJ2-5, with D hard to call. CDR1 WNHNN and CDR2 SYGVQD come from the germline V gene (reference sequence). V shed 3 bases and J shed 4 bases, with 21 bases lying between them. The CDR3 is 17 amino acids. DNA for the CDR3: TGCGCCAGCAGTGACTCAGATCCGCTAAAAGCTCCAGAGACCCAGTACTTC. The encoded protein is CASSDSDPLKAPETQYF.

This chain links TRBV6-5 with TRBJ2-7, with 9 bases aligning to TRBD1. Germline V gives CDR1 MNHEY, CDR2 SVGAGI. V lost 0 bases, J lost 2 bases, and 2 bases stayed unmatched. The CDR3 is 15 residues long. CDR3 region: CASSYSGQGPYEQYF. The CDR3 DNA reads TGTGCCAGCAGTTACTCGGGACAGGGACCCTACGAGCAGTACTTC.

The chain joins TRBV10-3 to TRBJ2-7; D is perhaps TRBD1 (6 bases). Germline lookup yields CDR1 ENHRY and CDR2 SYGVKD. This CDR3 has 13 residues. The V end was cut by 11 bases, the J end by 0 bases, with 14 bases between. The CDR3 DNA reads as TGTGCCCTTGGGCAGGGGAGCTCCTACGAGCAGTACTTC. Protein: CALGQGSSYEQYF.

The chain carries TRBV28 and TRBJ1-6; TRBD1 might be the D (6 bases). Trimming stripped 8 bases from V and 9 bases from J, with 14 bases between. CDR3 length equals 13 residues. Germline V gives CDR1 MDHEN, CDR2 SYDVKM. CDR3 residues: CASSTGYRSPLHF. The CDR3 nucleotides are TGTGCCAGCTCCACAGGGTACCGTTCACCCCTCCACTTT.

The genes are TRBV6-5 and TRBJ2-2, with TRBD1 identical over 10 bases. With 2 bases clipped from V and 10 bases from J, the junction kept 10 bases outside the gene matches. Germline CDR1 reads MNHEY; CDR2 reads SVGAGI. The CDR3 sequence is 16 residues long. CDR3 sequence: CASSYTKYGTGEELFF. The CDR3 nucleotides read TGTGCCAGCAGTTACACAAAATACGGGACAGGGGAGGAGCTGTTTTTT.

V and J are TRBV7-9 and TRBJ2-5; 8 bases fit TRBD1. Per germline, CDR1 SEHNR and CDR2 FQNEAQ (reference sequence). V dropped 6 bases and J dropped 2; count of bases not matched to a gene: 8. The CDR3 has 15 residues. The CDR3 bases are TGTGCCAGCAGTTCCCGGACAGGGTGGCAAGAGACCCAGTACTTC. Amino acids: CASSSRTGWQETQYF.

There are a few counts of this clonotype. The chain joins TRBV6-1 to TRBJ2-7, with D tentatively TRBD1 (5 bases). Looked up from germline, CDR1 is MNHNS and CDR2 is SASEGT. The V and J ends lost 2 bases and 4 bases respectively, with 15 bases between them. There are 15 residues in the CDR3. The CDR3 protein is CASSERGSTKYEQYF. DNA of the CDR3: TGTGCCAGCAGTGAAAGGGGATCCACGAAGTACGAGCAGTACTTC.

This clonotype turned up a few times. The DNA for the CDR3 is TGTGCCAGCAGCCTCGACCCTAAGAATGAGCAGTTCTTC. As protein: CASSLDPKNEQFF. This sequence joins TRBV7-3 and TRBJ2-1; D unresolved. The ends were cut back, 5 bases at V and 7 bases at J, with 12 bases in the middle. This CDR3 region has 13 residues. Germline-derived CDR1 and CDR2 are SGHTA and FQGTGA.

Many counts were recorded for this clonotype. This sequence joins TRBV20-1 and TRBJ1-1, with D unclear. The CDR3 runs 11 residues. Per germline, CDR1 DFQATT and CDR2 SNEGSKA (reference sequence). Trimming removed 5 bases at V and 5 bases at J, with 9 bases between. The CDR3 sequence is CSAPGWTEAFF. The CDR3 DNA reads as TGCAGTGCTCCCGGGTGGACTGAAGCTTTCTTT.

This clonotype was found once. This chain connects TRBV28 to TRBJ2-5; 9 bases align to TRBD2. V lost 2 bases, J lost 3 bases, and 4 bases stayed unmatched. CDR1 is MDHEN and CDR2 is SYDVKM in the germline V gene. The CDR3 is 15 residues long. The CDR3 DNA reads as TGTGCCAGCAGTTTAGCGGGAGGGGGGGAAGAGACCCAGTACTTC. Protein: CASSLAGGGEETQYF.